The following is a TCR beta chain sequence with its context. Antigen specificity is unknown. This entry belongs to a study of T cells after yellow fever vaccination. Study observations and caveats: Overall, a small share of clonotypes was seen in both CD4 and CD8 compartments. The secondary T-cell response peaked on day 5, not day 15, but was weaker. The booster response re-showed most primary clones: approximately 95% CD4, approximately 86% CD8.

The CDR3 is 14 residues long. Trimming cost V 4 bases and J 6 bases, with 15 bases left between them. Germline V gives CDR1 SGHDT, CDR2 YYEEEE. Template switching with 5'RACE generated the TCR cDNA and added a universal primer site and UMIs. TCRdb reanalysed the 5' RACE reads using MiXCR and keeps one entry per CDR3 protein. The sample yields 250,000 to 300,000 distinct CDR3 sequences, around 13% seen once. The source material was CD4+ T cells sorted from PBMCs, sampled 45 days after the yellow fever booster vaccination. This TCR was sampled from a man aged 25-45 years who received the YFV17D yellow fever vaccine. The genes are TRBV5-6 and TRBJ2-3; no reliable D call. As DNA, the CDR3 is TGTGCCAGCAGCCTGGTTATCCAAGCCGATACGCAGTATTTT. Amino acid sequence: CASSLVIQADTQYF.